Listed below are T cell receptor beta chains from one sample, sequenced in a study of cytomegalovirus exposure and HLA in healthy donors. TCRdb's copy holds only in-frame clones and misses some; the assay was immunoSEQ multiplex PCR. The sample has around 150,000 clones; roughly 80% are singletons. The sequencing input was PBMCs. The receptors come from a human donor in good health. Both conserved end residues are part of each CDR3. D genes are given only for firm matches. Size tells how often a clone was seen (once, few, many) or the class of an expanded clone, and some rows leave it out.

NA NA TRBJ2-1 TRBV6-1 CASSGIGDEQFF TGTGCCAGCAGTGGGATAGGAGATGAGCAGTTCTTC
NA TRBD1 TRBJ1-5 TRBV15 CATSRGGQGGYQPQHF TGTGCCACCAGCAGAGGTGGACAGGGCGGTTATCAGCCCCAGCATTTT
NA NA TRBJ2-5 TRBV6-5 CASSYSLGRNQETQYF TGTGCCAGCAGTTACTCCCTCGGGAGAAATCAAGAGACCCAGTACTTC
NA NA TRBJ1-1 TRBV11-3 CASSNAGGPYPENTEAFF TGTGCCAGCAGCAATGCCGGGGGGCCCTATCCTGAAAACACTGAAGCTTTCTTT
NA TRBD2 TRBJ2-3 TRBV10-2 CASRELSSGSTDTQYF TGCGCCAGCAGGGAACTTTCTAGCGGAAGCACAGATACGCAGTATTTT
NA TRBD1 TRBJ1-1 TRBV6-5 CASSYRQGEDTEAFF TGTGCCAGCAGTTACAGGCAGGGGGAGGACACTGAAGCTTTCTTT
once NA TRBJ2-1 TRBV19 CASRVLGGHNEQFF TGTGCCAGTAGAGTTCTGGGCGGGCACAATGAGCAGTTCTTC
NA NA TRBJ2-7 TRBV10-1 CASSEGHEQYF TGCGCCAGCAGCGAAGGACACGAGCAGTACTTC
NA NA TRBJ1-2 TRBV30 CALKSSTF TGTGCCTTAAAAAGCTCCACCTTC
few NA TRBJ2-1 TRBV6-5 CASSYLDEQFF TGTGCCAGCAGTTACTTAGATGAGCAGTTCTTC
NA NA TRBJ2-2 TRBV4-2 CASSQEPSLNTGELFF TGTGCCAGCAGCCAAGAGCCTAGCTTGAACACCGGGGAGCTGTTTTTT
once NA TRBJ2-5 TRBV6-5 CASTPGGQETQYF TGTGCCAGCACGCCCGGCGGGCAGGAGACCCAGTACTTC